The T cell receptor beta chain described here comes from a study of cytomegalovirus exposure and HLA in healthy donors. As concerns this clone: Its antigen is still unknown.

This PCR relied on a set of 60 Vbeta primers and 13 Jbeta primers. Here immunoSEQ multiplex PCR was the method, and the copy in TCRdb shows in-frame clones only, minus some. The sample yields 110,000 or so clones, approximately 80% seen once. The CDR3 is 15 amino acids. Trimming removed 5 bases from V and 0 bases from J; junction bases left unmatched: 4. Germline V gene sequence: CDR1 KGHSH, CDR2 LQKENI. Regarding the study as a whole: CMV serostatus was the only immune exposure information that was available.

This clonotype originated in a woman aged 40 to 50 in good health and CMV-seronegative. Sequenced: PBMCs. The genes are TRBV18 and TRBJ2-1; 7 nucleotides match TRBD1. CDR3 nucleotide sequence: TGTGCCAGCTCAGTACGGGACAGCTCCTACAATGAGCAGTTCTTC. Translation: CASSVRDSSYNEQFF. The full variable domain, with the rest looked up from reference TRBV18 and TRBJ2-1, is NAGVMQNPRHLVRRRGQEARLRCSPMKGHSHVYWYRQLPEEGLKFMVYLQKENIIDESGMPKERFSAEFPKEGPSILRIQQVVRGDSAAYFCASSVRDSSYNEQFFGPGTRLTVL.